One and the same sample provided the 17 T cell receptor beta chains below, sequenced in a study of PD-1 blockade in mismatch repair-deficient tumors. Assay: immunoSEQ multiplex PCR; the TCRdb copy retains only in-frame clones and omits some. This sample has some 84,000 clones, with about 85% found just once. The sample in question was peripheral blood, obtained 12 weeks after starting pembrolizumab. These receptors were collected from an adult with mismatch repair-deficient cancer.

The chain recombines TRBV7-3 with TRBJ2-1, with 14 bases matching TRBD2. CDR1 is SGHTA and CDR2 is FQGTGA in the germline V gene. This CDR3 comprises 17 residues. The junction had 12 bases not matched to a gene; V was cut back by 5 bases and J by 9 bases. CDR3 amino acids: CASSTTSGRAALGEQFF. CDR3 coding DNA: TGTGCCAGCAGCACGACTAGCGGGAGGGCCGCACTTGGTGAGCAGTTCTTC.

V usage is TRBV30 and J usage is TRBJ1-1; D uncertain. The CDR3 has 12 residues. V gave up 4 bases and J gave up 7 bases, with 13 bases separating them. Germline lookup yields CDR1 GTSNPN and CDR2 SVGIG (reference sequence). As DNA, the CDR3 is TGTGCCTGGAATGCGGGCCTTTATGAAGCTTTCTTT. It is translated as CAWNAGLYEAFF.

The chain couples TRBV11-2 to TRBJ2-1; no clear D. This CDR3 contains 13 residues. Germline CDR1 is SGHAT and CDR2 is FQNNGV. Trimming took off 7 bases at V and 3 bases at J, with 10 bases between the two ends. In nucleotides, the CDR3 is TGTGCCAGCAATTTCCCGGGCTACAATGAGCAGTTCTTC. It translates to CASNFPGYNEQFF. Combining the CDR3 with reference TRBV11-2 and TRBJ2-1 gives the whole variable domain EAGVAQSPRYKIIEKRQSVAFWCNPISGHATLYWYQQILGQGPKLLIQFQNNGVVDDSQLPKDRFSAERLKGVDSTLKIQPAKLEDSAVYLCASNFPGYNEQFFGPGTRLTVL.

In nucleotides, the CDR3 is TGTGCCAGCAGCCAAGATGCGGCAGAGATACGCTATGGCTACACCTTC. Residues: CASSQDAAEIRYGYTF. The chain uses TRBV4-2 and TRBJ1-2; D gene ambiguous. The CDR3 length is 16 residues. Germline CDR1 is LGHNA and CDR2 is YNFKEQ. Trimming shortened V by 0 bases and J by 4 bases, and 15 bases separated the two germline ends.

The V call is TRBV11-2, the J call TRBJ2-1, with a tentative D call TRBD2 (5 bases). Germline assignment: CDR1 SGHAT and CDR2 FQNNGV. The ends were cut back, 5 bases at V and 8 bases at J, with 19 bases in the middle. The length of the CDR3 is 15 residues. CDR3 DNA sequence: TGTGCCAGCAGCGCTTGGACTCTAGAAGACGATGAGCAGTTCTTC. This codes for CASSAWTLEDDEQFF.

This clone was recorded a few times. J is TRBJ1-5 and V is TRBV5-1; D call uncertain. CDR3 length: 11 amino acids. Germline V gene data show CDR1 as SGHRS and CDR2 as YFSETQ. With 5 bases removed from V and 7 bases from J, the gap between germline ends came to 7 bases. The CDR3 nucleotides are TGCGCCAGCAGGCCGCGGCAGCCCCAGCATTTT. As protein: CASRPRQPQHF.

This clone turned up a few times. The CDR3 protein is CASSVSVGGLDVAGGRSEQFF. The DNA of the CDR3 is TGTGCCAGCAGCGTATCGGTAGGGGGGTTAGATGTAGCGGGAGGGAGATCTGAGCAGTTCTTC. This rearrangement joins TRBV9 to TRBJ2-1, with 11 nucleotides matching TRBD2. The length of the CDR3 is 21 residues. With 1 base clipped from V and 9 bases from J, the junction kept 24 bases outside the gene matches. Germline V gives CDR1 SGDLS, CDR2 YYNGEE.

A single count supports this clone. CDR3 sequence reads: CASSRRSLGYGYTF. CDR3 DNA: TGTGCCAGTAGCCGGAGGAGCCTCGGCTATGGCTACACCTTC. The V gene is TRBV19, the J gene TRBJ1-2; D gene unclear. The germline V and J ends were trimmed by 6 bases and 4 bases, with 15 bases remaining between them. This CDR3 is 14 amino acids long. Germline V lookup: CDR1 LNHDA, CDR2 SQIVND (reference sequence).

This sequence joins TRBV4-3 and TRBJ2-7; D unresolved. The CDR3 totals 12 residues. Per germline, CDR1 LGHNA and CDR2 YSLEER. With 2 bases removed from V and 6 bases from J, the gap between germline ends came to 8 bases. The CDR3 region is CASSQQDGEQYF. The CDR3 DNA is TGCGCCAGCAGCCAACAAGACGGCGAGCAGTACTTC.

The chain is built from TRBV15 and TRBJ1-1; 7 bases align to TRBD1. In germline, CDR1 is LNHNV, CDR2 YYDKDF (reference sequence). Unmatched junction bases numbered 9, after V lost 3 bases and J lost 14 bases. The length of the CDR3 is 12 residues. The DNA for the CDR3 is TGTGCCACCAGCAGTGGGGGGGGACAGCCGTTCTTT. Translated, it gives CATSSGGGQPFF.

The chain recombines TRBV7-3 with TRBJ2-6; the D call may be TRBD1 or TRBD2 (8 bases each). V was clipped by 8 bases and J by 1 base, with 18 bases between them. The germline V gene encodes CDR1 SGHTA and CDR2 FQGTGA. This CDR3 has 17 amino acids. In DNA, the CDR3 is TGTGCCAGCGAACGGACAGGGACTAGGTCTGGGGCCAACGTCCTGACTTTC. Protein: CASERTGTRSGANVLTF.

This clone occurred once. Here the CDR3 reads CASSPVTGQGYGYTF. Written as DNA, the CDR3 is TGTGCCAGCTCACCGGTCACGGGGCAAGGCTATGGCTACACCTTC. V usage is TRBV18 and J usage is TRBJ1-2, with D maybe TRBD1 (5 bases). Germline CDR1 KGHSH, CDR2 LQKENI. The CDR3 is 15 residues long. Trimming took 3 bases from V and 4 from J, leaving 15 bases between them.

This clone turned up a few times. J is TRBJ2-2 and V is TRBV5-8, with D uncertain. CDR3 length: 17 amino acids. Germline CDR1 SGHTS, CDR2 YDEGEE. The V end lost 2 bases, the J end lost 5 bases, and 19 bases lay between the germline ends. This CDR3 is CASSFPLSGLETGELFF. The CDR3 region has the DNA TGTGCCAGCAGCTTTCCTTTGTCGGGTTTGGAAACCGGGGAGCTGTTTTTT.

The chain employs TRBV2 and TRBJ1-1; a possible D gene is TRBD1 (6 bases). Germline V gene lookup returns CDR1 SNHLY and CDR2 FYNNEI. The CDR3 loop spans 13 amino acids. The V end lost 7 bases, the J end lost 4 bases, and 13 bases lay between the germline ends. The CDR3 DNA sequence: TGTGCCAGCATACGGGAAGGGGGCACTGAAGCTTTCTTT. Protein sequence: CASIREGGTEAFF.

The CDR3 is CASSLTGQNYGYTF. The CDR3 DNA reads TGCGCCAGCAGCTTGACGGGACAGAACTATGGCTACACCTTC. The chain is built from TRBV5-1 and TRBJ1-2, with 7 bases that match TRBD1. This CDR3 spans 14 amino acids. In germline, CDR1 is SGHRS, CDR2 YFSETQ. V dropped 1 base and J dropped 2; count of bases not matched to a gene: 2. Full variable domain (outside the CDR3, taken from reference TRBV5-1 and TRBJ1-2): KAGVTQTPRYLIKTRGQQVTLSCSPISGHRSVSWYQQTPGQGLQFLFEYFSETQRNKGNFPGRFSGRQFSNSRSEMNVSTLELGDSALYLCASSLTGQNYGYTFGSGTRLTVV.

The chain links TRBV7-6 to TRBJ2-7; 8 bases agree with TRBD2. Germline V lookup: CDR1 SGHVS, CDR2 FNYEAQ. V gave up 8 bases and J gave up 3 bases; unmatched junction bases: 6. CDR3 size: 13 residues. The CDR3 protein is CASDLAGGYEQYF. CDR3 coding DNA: TGTGCCAGCGACCTGGCGGGAGGCTACGAGCAGTACTTC.

The chain links TRBV6-6 to TRBJ1-2; D remains unclear. Germline V gene data show CDR1 as MNHNY and CDR2 as SVGAGI (reference sequence). The CDR3 totals 11 residues. Trimming took off 10 bases at V and 3 bases at J, with 9 bases between the two ends. The CDR3 DNA reads as TGTGCCATCTTCAACCACTATGGCTACACCTTC. It is translated as CAIFNHYGYTF.